The rows below give T cell receptor beta chains drawn from one sample of a study of neurological immune-mediated disorders. TCRdb reprocessed the 5' RACE reads via MiXCR and lists one record per CDR3 protein. The sample holds 66,000 or so distinct CDR3 sequences, 3.5% to 5% seen once. Material for sequencing was PBMCs. The receptor set was obtained from a man aged 25-45 years with multiple sclerosis. Each CDR3 is given with its conserved first and last residue. A D gene is named only where the DNA matches it firmly. Expanded clones get a size class; other rows say once, few or many, or leave the size out.

TRBJ2-7	.	.	TRBV5-1	CASSLWQDSYEQYF	TGCGCCAGCAGCTTGTGGCAGGACTCCTACGAGCAGTACTTC
TRBJ2-7	many	TRBD1	TRBV29-1	CSVGGDRGSYEQYF	TGCAGCGTTGGGGGGGACAGGGGTTCCTACGAGCAGTACTTC
TRBJ1-3	many	TRBD1	TRBV20-1	CSARTGTYGNTIYF	TGCAGTGCTAGGACAGGGACGTATGGAAACACCATATATTTT
TRBJ2-2	many	.	TRBV5-1	CASSLGSGSGELFF	TGCGCCAGCAGCTTGGGATCAGGGTCCGGGGAGCTGTTTTTT
TRBJ2-3	.	TRBD2	TRBV10-3	CATSTSGGTDTQYF	TGTGCCACGTCGACTAGCGGGGGCACAGATACGCAGTATTTT
TRBJ1-1	many	TRBD1	TRBV20-1	CSARRSGGRGTEAFF	TGCAGTGCTAGGAGATCAGGGGGCCGGGGCACTGAAGCTTTCTTT
TRBJ2-7	many	.	TRBV9	CASSALIGPRYF	TGTGCCAGCAGCGCCCTCATTGGACCCCGGTACTTC
TRBJ1-1	many	.	TRBV18	CASSGPGGTEAFF	TGTGCCAGCTCGGGCCCAGGTGGCACTGAAGCTTTCTTT
TRBJ1-2	many	TRBD1	TRBV6-5	CASSINLQGARNYGYTF	TGTGCCAGCAGCATAAACCTACAGGGGGCGCGTAACTATGGCTACACCTTC
TRBJ2-4	many	.	TRBV7-6	CASSQGPAQGIQYF	TGTGCCAGCAGCCAGGGACCGGCCCAGGGCATTCAGTACTTC
TRBJ2-3	few	.	TRBV7-9	CASSPPGANTDTQYF	TGTGCCAGCAGCCCCCCAGGGGCGAACACAGATACGCAGTATTTT
TRBJ1-6	many	.	TRBV27	CASSQDREESPLHF	TGTGCCAGCAGCCAGGACCGGGAGGAGTCACCCCTCCACTTT
TRBJ1-5	many	.	TRBV5-1	CASRADLSNQPQHF	TGCGCCAGCAGGGCAGACTTAAGCAATCAGCCCCAGCATTTT
TRBJ2-5	many	TRBD2	TRBV29-1	CSALNWGGDQETQYF	TGCAGCGCATTGAATTGGGGAGGGGACCAAGAGACCCAGTACTTC
TRBJ2-2	many	.	TRBV9	CASSVPNTGSGELFF	TGTGCCAGCAGCGTACCTAATACAGGGTCCGGGGAGCTGTTTTTT
TRBJ1-4	few	TRBD1	TRBV6-5	CASKTGTPTATNEKLFF	TGTGCCAGTAAGACAGGGACGCCGACTGCAACTAATGAAAAACTGTTTTTT
TRBJ1-1	many	TRBD1	TRBV29-1	CSAGQGATEAFF	TGCAGCGCCGGACAGGGGGCAACTGAAGCTTTCTTT
TRBJ2-7	many	TRBD1	TRBV5-1	CASSHGTGETYEQYF	TGCGCCAGCAGTCACGGGACAGGGGAAACCTACGAGCAGTACTTC
TRBJ1-3	many	.	TRBV5-1	CASSFQGSSGNTIYF	TGCGCCAGCAGCTTTCAGGGTTCCTCCGGAAACACCATATATTTT
TRBJ2-7	many	.	TRBV5-6	CASSAGGRGRGEQYF	TGTGCCAGCAGCGCAGGAGGGAGGGGGCGCGGCGAGCAGTACTTC
TRBJ1-2	many	.	TRBV5-1	CASSLFGRTTNYGYTF	TGCGCCAGCAGCTTGTTCGGCAGGACCACTAACTATGGCTACACCTTC
TRBJ2-5	few	.	TRBV24-1	CATGSPGETQYF	TGTGCCACCGGTTCGCCCGGAGAGACCCAGTACTTC